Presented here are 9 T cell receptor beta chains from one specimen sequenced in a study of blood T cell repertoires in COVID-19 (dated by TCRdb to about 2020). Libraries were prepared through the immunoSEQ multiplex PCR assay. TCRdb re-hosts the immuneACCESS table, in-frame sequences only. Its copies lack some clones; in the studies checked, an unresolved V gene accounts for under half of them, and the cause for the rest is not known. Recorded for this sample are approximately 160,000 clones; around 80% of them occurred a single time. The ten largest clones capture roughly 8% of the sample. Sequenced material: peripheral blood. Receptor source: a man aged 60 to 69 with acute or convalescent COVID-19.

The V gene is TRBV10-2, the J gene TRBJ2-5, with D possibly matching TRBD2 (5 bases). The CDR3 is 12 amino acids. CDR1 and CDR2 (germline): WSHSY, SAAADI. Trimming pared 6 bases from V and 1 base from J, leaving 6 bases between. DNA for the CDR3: TGCGCCAGCAGGGGAGCCCAAGAGACCCAGTACTTC. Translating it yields CASRGAQETQYF.

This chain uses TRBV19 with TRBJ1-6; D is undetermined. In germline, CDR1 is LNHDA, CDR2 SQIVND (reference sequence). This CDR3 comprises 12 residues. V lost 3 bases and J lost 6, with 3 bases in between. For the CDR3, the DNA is TGTGCCAGTAGTATCGTTAATTCACCCCTCCACTTT. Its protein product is CASSIVNSPLHF.

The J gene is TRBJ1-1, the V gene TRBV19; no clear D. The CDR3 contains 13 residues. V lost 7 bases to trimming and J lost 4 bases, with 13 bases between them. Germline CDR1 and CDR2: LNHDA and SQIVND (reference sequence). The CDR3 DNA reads TGTGCCAGTACTATGGTGGAGGGCACTGAAGCTTTCTTT. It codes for CASTMVEGTEAFF.

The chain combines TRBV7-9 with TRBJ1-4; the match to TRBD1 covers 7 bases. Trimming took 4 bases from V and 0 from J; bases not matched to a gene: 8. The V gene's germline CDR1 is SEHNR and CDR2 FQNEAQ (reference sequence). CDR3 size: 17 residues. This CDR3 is CASSSGDSGTTNEKLFF. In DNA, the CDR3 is TGTGCCAGCAGCTCAGGGGACAGCGGAACAACTAATGAAAAACTGTTTTTT.

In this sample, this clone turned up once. The CDR3 region is CASSIYTGSGYTF. The CDR3 nucleotides are TGTGCCAGCAGCATCTACACAGGGTCCGGCTACACCTTC. The chain uses TRBV13 and TRBJ1-2; TRBD1 might be the D (6 bases). The germline gives CDR1 PRHDT, CDR2 FYEKMQ (reference sequence). The length of the CDR3 is 13 residues. Trimming pared 5 bases from V and 8 bases from J, leaving 15 bases between.

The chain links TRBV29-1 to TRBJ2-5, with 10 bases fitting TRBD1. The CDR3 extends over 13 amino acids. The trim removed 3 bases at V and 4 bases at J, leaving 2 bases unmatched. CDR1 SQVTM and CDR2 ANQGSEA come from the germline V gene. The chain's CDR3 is CSVDDRGRETQYF. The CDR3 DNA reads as TGCAGCGTTGACGACAGGGGGCGAGAGACCCAGTACTTC.

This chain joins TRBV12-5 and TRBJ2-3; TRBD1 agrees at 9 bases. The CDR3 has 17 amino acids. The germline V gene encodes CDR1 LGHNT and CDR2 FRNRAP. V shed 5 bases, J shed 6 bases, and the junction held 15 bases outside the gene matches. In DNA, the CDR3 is TGTGCTAGTGGTACACGGACAGGGGCCCTCCTTGGGGATACGCAGTATTTT. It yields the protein CASGTRTGALLGDTQYF.

The DNA for the CDR3 is TGTGCCTGGAGGGGAGGGGGTCGCGGGGAGCTGTTTTTT. It encodes CAWRGGGRGELFF. The rearrangement joins TRBV30 to TRBJ2-2; perhaps TRBD2 as D (7 bases). CDR1 is GTSNPN and CDR2 is SVGIG in the germline V gene (reference sequence). V was clipped by 3 bases and J by 7 bases, with 12 bases between them. The length of the CDR3 is 13 residues.

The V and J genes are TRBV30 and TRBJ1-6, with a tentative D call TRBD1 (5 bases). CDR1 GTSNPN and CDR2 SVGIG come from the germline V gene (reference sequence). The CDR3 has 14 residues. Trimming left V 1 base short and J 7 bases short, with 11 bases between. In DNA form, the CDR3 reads TGTGCCTGGAGTGAGCAGGGAGGGAATTCACCCCTCCACTTT. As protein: CAWSEQGGNSPLHF.